The 20 T cell receptor beta chains below come from one sample, sequenced in a study of T cell responses to AZD1222 COVID-19 vaccine. The table came from immunoSEQ multiplex PCR; TCRdb's copy has only in-frame clones and leaves some out. Of over 60,000 clones listed, more than 75% are singletons. Sequencing was performed on peripheral blood, taken 28 days after the second dose of the MenACWY control vaccine. These receptors were collected from an adult who received the MenACWY meningococcal vaccine as a control.

The gene calls are TRBV2 and TRBJ2-3; TRBD2 agrees at 11 bases. The CDR3 runs 15 residues. V lost 4 bases and J lost 6; bases outside the gene matches: 6. Germline CDR1 is SNHLY and CDR2 is FYNNEI. The CDR3 spells CASSARTSGWDTQYF. The CDR3 nucleotides are TGTGCCAGCAGTGCCCGGACTAGCGGGTGGGATACGCAGTATTTT.

J is TRBJ1-2 and V is TRBV30; 9 bases fit TRBD1. The V gene end was trimmed by 2 bases and the J gene end by 4 bases; junction bases not matched to a gene: 8. This CDR3 is 15 amino acids long. Germline CDR1 and CDR2: GTSNPN and SVGIG (reference sequence). The CDR3 bases are TGTGCCTGGAGTACGGGACAGGGAGAAGGCTATGGCTACACCTTC. Translation gives CAWSTGQGEGYGYTF.

V and J are TRBV19 and TRBJ2-2; tentatively, D is TRBD1 (5 bases). The CDR3 length is 13 residues. The V end was cut by 4 bases, the J end by 4 bases, with 7 bases between. Germline assignment: CDR1 LNHDA and CDR2 SQIVND (reference sequence). For the CDR3, the DNA is TGTGCCAGTAGTACGCAGGGCACCGGGGAGCTGTTTTTT. It encodes CASSTQGTGELFF. The full variable domain, completed using reference TRBV19 and TRBJ2-2, is DGGITQSPKYLFRKEGQNVTLSCEQNLNHDAMYWYRQDPGQGLRLIYYSQIVNDFQKGDIAEGYSVSREKKESFPLTVTSAQKNPTAFYLCASSTQGTGELFFGEGSRLTVL.

The chain carries TRBV27 and TRBJ1-5; 8 nucleotides line up with TRBD1. From germline, CDR1 is MNHEY and CDR2 SMNVEV (reference sequence). This CDR3 comprises 15 residues. V gave up 5 bases and J gave up 2 bases; unmatched junction bases: 5. CDR3 residues: CASSPWTGRNQPQHF. DNA of the CDR3: TGTGCCAGCAGTCCGTGGACAGGGCGCAATCAGCCCCAGCATTTT.

This clone was recorded once. This sequence joins TRBV12-3 or TRBV12-4 and TRBJ1-2; D gene ambiguous. Trimming removed 2 bases from V and 4 bases from J, with 8 bases in between. The CDR3 sequence is 13 residues long. DNA of the CDR3: TGTGCCAGCAGTTTACTCCGATCCTATGGCTACACCTTC. As protein: CASSLLRSYGYTF.

The chain joins TRBV29-1 to TRBJ2-7; 9 nucleotides align to TRBD1. CDR1 SQVTM and CDR2 ANQGSEA come from the germline V gene. This CDR3 has 12 amino acids. V was clipped by 7 bases and J by 7 bases; unmatched bases: 8. CDR3 bases: TGCAGCGGGGGGGACAGGGTGCGAGAGCAGTACTTC. It encodes CSGGDRVREQYF.

V and J are TRBV28 and TRBJ1-2; 9 nucleotides line up with TRBD1. The CDR3 runs to 15 residues. The trim removed 4 bases at V and 1 base at J, leaving 4 bases unmatched. The germline V gene encodes CDR1 MDHEN and CDR2 SYDVKM. The CDR3: CASSSGQGFNYGYTF. The DNA of the CDR3 is TGTGCCAGCAGTTCGGGACAGGGTTTTAACTATGGCTACACCTTC.

The genes are TRBV6-2 or TRBV6-3 and TRBJ1-1, with D possibly being TRBD1 (6 bases). The CDR3 sequence is 16 residues long. Trimming stripped 2 bases from V and 3 bases from J, with 16 bases between. Germline values: CDR1 MNHEY, CDR2 SVGEGT. CDR3 loop: CASSYGTKLPYTEAFF. CDR3 nucleotides: TGTGCCAGCAGTTACGGGACAAAACTTCCCTACACTGAAGCTTTCTTT.

The V gene is TRBV29-1, the J gene TRBJ1-1; D perhaps matches TRBD1 (5 bases). The V and J ends lost 6 bases and 1 base respectively, with 15 bases between them. There are 14 residues in the CDR3. Per germline, CDR1 SQVTM and CDR2 ANQGSEA. For the CDR3, the DNA is TGCAGCGTAACCCTCGGGGCTACGAACACTGAAGCTTTCTTT. It codes for CSVTLGATNTEAFF.

The chain employs TRBV19 and TRBJ2-7, with D possibly being TRBD2 (6 bases). Germline V lookup: CDR1 LNHDA, CDR2 SQIVND (reference sequence). The CDR3 has 14 residues. V was pared by 7 bases and J by 2 bases, with 15 bases between. The CDR3 sequence: CASTHRGYPYEQYF. The CDR3 bases are TGTGCCAGTACCCACCGGGGGTACCCCTACGAGCAGTACTTC. The whole variable domain, filled in from reference TRBV19 and TRBJ2-7, reads DGGITQSPKYLFRKEGQNVTLSCEQNLNHDAMYWYRQDPGQGLRLIYYSQIVNDFQKGDIAEGYSVSREKKESFPLTVTSAQKNPTAFYLCASTHRGYPYEQYFGPGTRLTVT.

In its sample, this clone was seen once. This chain joins TRBV14 and TRBJ1-2; perhaps TRBD1 as D (5 bases). The CDR3 contains 14 residues. Per the germline V gene, CDR1 is SGHDN and CDR2 is FVKESK. Between the trimmed V and J ends, which lost 3 bases and 5 bases, there was a span of 13 bases. In nucleotides, the CDR3 is TGTGCCAGCAGCCACAGGGACCCCTTTTATGGCTACACCTTC. The encoded protein is CASSHRDPFYGYTF.

The chain uses TRBV28 and TRBJ2-3; D gene uncertain. The CDR3 is 14 amino acids. Per the germline V gene, CDR1 is MDHEN and CDR2 is SYDVKM. Trimming cost V 5 bases and J 0 bases, with 9 bases left between them. The CDR3 sequence: CASSPPRSTDTQYF. Here the CDR3 DNA reads TGTGCCAGCAGTCCCCCTCGGAGCACAGATACGCAGTATTTT.

This chain uses TRBV5-1 with TRBJ1-1, with D possibly TRBD1 on 6 matching bases. The CDR3 covers 15 residues. V lost 0 bases, J lost 1 base, and 10 bases lay in between. From germline, CDR1 is SGHRS and CDR2 YFSETQ. CDR3 in DNA: TGCGCCAGCAGCTTGGAGGGGGGAGGGAACACTGAAGCTTTCTTT. Translation: CASSLEGGGNTEAFF. Full variable domain (missing parts from reference TRBV5-1 and TRBJ1-1): KAGVTQTPRYLIKTRGQQVTLSCSPISGHRSVSWYQQTPGQGLQFLFEYFSETQRNKGNFPGRFSGRQFSNSRSEMNVSTLELGDSALYLCASSLEGGGNTEAFFGQGTRLTVV.

The chain uses TRBV28 and TRBJ1-3; unclear D gene. The CDR3 consists of 16 residues. From germline, CDR1 is MDHEN and CDR2 SYDVKM. The CDR3 sequence: CGIVPSGVPSGNTIYF. The CDR3 nucleotides are TGTGGAATTGTCCCTAGTGGGGTACCCTCTGGAAACACCATATATTTT.

V is TRBV30 and J is TRBJ2-1; TRBD2 matches 11 bases. The germline gives CDR1 GTSNPN, CDR2 SVGIG (reference sequence). This CDR3 spans 15 amino acids. After removal of 3 bases from V and 4 bases from J, the junction contained 5 bases not matched to a gene. The CDR3 loop is CAWRGLAGLYNEQFF. The CDR3, as DNA: TGTGCCTGGAGAGGACTAGCGGGCTTATACAATGAGCAGTTCTTC.

Concerning this clone itself: The same CDR3 arises from other DNA sequences in this sample as well. V is TRBV5-1 and J is TRBJ1-1, with a weak D call TRBD1 (6 bases). Germline V gives CDR1 SGHRS, CDR2 YFSETQ. The ends were cut back, 3 bases at V and 5 bases at J, with 14 bases in the middle. This CDR3 contains 14 residues. The CDR3 region has the DNA TGCGCCAGCAGCTCTGGTACAGGGCTTACTGAAGCTTTCTTT. Translation: CASSSGTGLTEAFF.

This clone has only one observation. The genes are TRBV10-3 and TRBJ1-4, with D hard to call. The V end lost 5 bases, the J end lost 8 bases, and 9 bases lay between the germline ends. Germline CDR1 ENHRY, CDR2 SYGVKD. This CDR3 is built from 12 residues. The CDR3 is CAISPPGEKLFF. CDR3 bases: TGTGCCATCAGTCCCCCGGGGGAAAAACTGTTTTTT.

The CDR3 reads CASSLGASSEQFF. CDR3 coding DNA: TGTGCCAGCAGTTTAGGGGCGAGTTCTGAGCAGTTCTTC. This chain connects TRBV12-3 or TRBV12-4 to TRBJ2-1; D is undetermined. V lost 1 base, J lost 9 bases, and 10 bases lay in between. This CDR3 is 13 amino acids long.

The V gene is TRBV9, the J gene TRBJ1-1, with 11 bases identical to TRBD1. CDR1 and CDR2 from the germline V gene are SGDLS and YYNGEE. The CDR3 is 13 amino acids. V trimming: 3 bases; J trimming: 6 bases; junction bases outside the gene matches: 1. CDR3 sequence: CASSEGQGAEAFF. As DNA, the CDR3 is TGTGCCAGCAGCGAGGGACAGGGGGCTGAAGCTTTCTTT.

This clone was detected only a few times. This rearrangement joins TRBV6-9 to TRBJ1-1; 7 bases line up with TRBD1. CDR3 length: 18 residues. J was trimmed by 1 base and V by 7 bases; bases with no gene match: 18. Germline CDR1 reads MNHGY; CDR2 reads SVAAGI. CDR3: CASKTPGGKGQTNTEAFF. The CDR3 nucleotides read TGTGCCAGCAAAACGCCTGGGGGAAAGGGACAGACGAACACTGAAGCTTTCTTT.